This T cell receptor beta chain emerged from a study of T cells after yellow fever vaccination. TCRdb re-called the 5' RACE reads through MiXCR, storing one row per CDR3 protein. The repertoire consists of a few hundred thousand distinct CDR3 sequences, with 9.5% to 13% occurring once and the leading ten covering less than 20%. This receptor was taken from a young man who received the YFV17D yellow fever vaccine. Sequenced material: PBMCs, taken on the day of the first yellow fever vaccination.

CDR3 in amino acids: CASSPRQDAVDEQYF. DNA of the CDR3: TGTGCCAGCAGCCCGAGACAGGACGCGGTGGACGAGCAGTACTTC. This chain uses TRBV7-8 with TRBJ2-7; weak D call: TRBD1 (6 bases). Trimming cost V 5 bases and J 5 bases, with 19 bases left between them. The CDR3 runs to 15 residues. Germline CDR1 SGHVS, CDR2 FQNEAQ.